This passage covers 23 T cell receptor beta chains from one sample sequenced in a study of control samples from healthy donors and cancer patients. Profiled with immunoSEQ multiplex PCR; TCRdb holds only in-frame clones, not every one. The sample yields around 63,000 clones, around 87% seen once. The sequencing sample was made of PBMCs. The receptors derive from a woman aged 45-60 years with head and neck cancer.

V usage is TRBV29-1 and J usage is TRBJ2-6; D may match TRBD1 or TRBD2 (5 bases each). V was shortened by 5 bases and J by 0 bases, with 17 bases between the two germline ends. There are 17 residues in the CDR3. Per germline, CDR1 SQVTM and CDR2 ANQGSEA. CDR3 bases: TGCAGCGTTAAGGGACCAGTGACCTCCTCTGGGGCCAACGTCCTGACTTTC. It yields the protein CSVKGPVTSSGANVLTF.

This chain uses TRBV4-3 with TRBJ2-7, with D uncertain. CDR1 LGHNA and CDR2 YSLEER come from the germline V gene. Trimming took 5 bases from V and 3 from J, leaving 5 bases between them. The CDR3 totals 11 residues. The CDR3 bases are TGCGCCAGCAGCAACAACTACGAGCAGTACTTC. Translated: CASSNNYEQYF.

In its sample, this clone was seen once. The chain couples TRBV9 to TRBJ2-1; no reliable D call. Trimming pared 5 bases from V and 0 bases from J, leaving 15 bases between. The CDR3 covers 16 residues. The V gene's germline CDR1 is SGDLS and CDR2 YYNGEE. The CDR3 DNA sequence: TGTGCCAGCAGTCTGAGTGGGCGGAGCTCCTACAATGAGCAGTTCTTC. Translation gives CASSLSGRSSYNEQFF.

V usage is TRBV5-5 and J usage is TRBJ1-2; TRBD1 aligns across 7 bases. Germline V CDR1 and CDR2: SGHKS, YYEKEE (reference sequence). This CDR3 is built from 14 residues. With V trimmed by 3 bases and J by 5 bases, 7 bases remained unmatched. For the CDR3, the DNA is TGTGCCAGCAGCTCACAGGGGTGGGCGTATGGCTACACCTTC. Its translation is CASSSQGWAYGYTF.

J is TRBJ2-3 and V is TRBV7-8, with 10 bases aligning to TRBD2. V lost 1 base, J lost 1 base, and 5 bases stayed unmatched. Germline V gives CDR1 SGHVS, CDR2 FQNEAQ. The CDR3 consists of 17 residues. CDR3 DNA sequence: TGTGCCAGCAGCTTAGTGGAGCGGGGGGGCGGCACAGATACGCAGTATTTT. This translates into CASSLVERGGGTDTQYF.

The V call is TRBV28, the J call TRBJ1-5; D call uncertain. CDR1 is MDHEN, CDR2 SYDVKM, per germline. The germline V and J ends were trimmed by 2 bases and 5 bases, with 7 bases remaining between them. This CDR3 region has 13 residues. The CDR3 loop is CASSLGVDQPQHF. CDR3 DNA sequence: TGTGCCAGCAGTTTAGGGGTCGATCAGCCCCAGCATTTT. Together with reference TRBV28 and TRBJ1-5, the CDR3 gives the full variable domain: DVKVTQSSRYLVKRTGEKVFLECVQDMDHENMFWYRQDPGLGLRLIYFSYDVKMKEKGDIPEGYSVSREKKERFSLILESASTNQTSMYLCASSLGVDQPQHFGDGTRLSIL.

J is TRBJ1-1 and V is TRBV28; possibly TRBD1 for D (6 bases). V gave up 2 bases and J gave up 2 bases, with 21 bases separating them. CDR1 and CDR2 (germline): MDHEN, SYDVKM. The CDR3 runs 18 residues. CDR3: CASSLRAFYRVLNTEAFF. CDR3 DNA sequence: TGTGCCAGCAGTTTAAGGGCCTTCTACAGGGTCCTAAACACTGAAGCTTTCTTT.

The chain is built from TRBV24-1 and TRBJ2-1; tentative D call: TRBD2 (5 bases). V was shortened by 5 bases and J by 6 bases, with 16 bases between the two germline ends. The CDR3 totals 15 residues. CDR1 and CDR2 from the germline V gene are KGHDR and SFDVKD. The DNA for the CDR3 is TGTGCCACCAGTGGAGAGGGCCCCAGGATCAATGAGCAGTTCTTC. Its translation: CATSGEGPRINEQFF.

The chain couples TRBV28 to TRBJ1-4; possible D gene TRBD1, 5 bases. CDR1 and CDR2 (germline): MDHEN, SYDVKM. Trimming shortened V by 8 bases and J by 3 bases, and 10 bases separated the two germline ends. This CDR3 is 13 amino acids long. DNA of the CDR3: TGTGCCAGCGAGGGGTGGGCTAATGAAAAACTGTTTTTT. It translates to CASEGWANEKLFF.

This clone has just a few counts. The gene calls are TRBV2 and TRBJ2-1, with 13 nucleotides matching TRBD2. Germline CDR1 reads SNHLY; CDR2 reads FYNNEI. The CDR3 consists of 17 residues. J gave up 6 bases and V 4 bases, and 9 bases lay outside the gene matches. This CDR3 is CASSGGRTSGGLNEQFF. CDR3 sequence (DNA): TGTGCCAGCAGTGGTGGGAGGACTAGCGGGGGACTCAATGAGCAGTTCTTC.

The chain recombines TRBV6-5 with TRBJ2-3, with a weak D call TRBD1 (6 bases). Trimming shortened V by 6 bases and J by 2 bases, and 9 bases separated the two germline ends. The CDR3 has 13 amino acids. CDR1 is MNHEY, CDR2 SVGAGI, per germline. The CDR3 spells CASSRTDTDTQYF. CDR3 coding DNA: TGTGCCAGCAGCAGGACAGACACAGATACGCAGTATTTT.

This chain links TRBV9 with TRBJ2-5; TRBD2 agrees at 7 bases. This CDR3 comprises 15 residues. Germline V gene lookup returns CDR1 SGDLS and CDR2 YYNGEE. V shed 0 bases and J 5 bases; nucleotides not matched to a gene: 7. The CDR3 loop reads CASSVGAGLRETQYF. The CDR3 nucleotides read TGTGCCAGCAGCGTAGGTGCGGGACTAAGGGAGACCCAGTACTTC.

CDR3 coding DNA: TGTGCCAGCAGCTTAGGCAGGATAAGTAACAATGAGCAGTTCTTC. Its protein product is CASSLGRISNNEQFF. V usage is TRBV11-2 and J usage is TRBJ2-1; D unresolved. The CDR3 is 15 residues long. CDR1 SGHAT and CDR2 FQNNGV come from the germline V gene. Trimming took off 1 base at V and 5 bases at J, with 12 bases between the two ends. Full variable domain (remainder filled in from reference TRBV11-2 and TRBJ2-1): EAGVAQSPRYKIIEKRQSVAFWCNPISGHATLYWYQQILGQGPKLLIQFQNNGVVDDSQLPKDRFSAERLKGVDSTLKIQPAKLEDSAVYLCASSLGRISNNEQFFGPGTRLTVL.

J is TRBJ1-5 and V is TRBV3-1 (or the pseudogene TRBV3-2); D unresolved. This CDR3 comprises 15 residues. V was clipped by 2 bases and J by 1 base, with 9 bases between them. CDR1 and CDR2 from the germline V gene are LGHDT and YNNKEL (reference sequence). CDR3 nucleotide sequence: TGTGCCAGCAGCCAACCCCAGAGAAGCAATCAGCCCCAGCATTTT. Protein product: CASSQPQRSNQPQHF.

The chain is built from TRBV28 and TRBJ2-2; D uncertain. The CDR3 length is 15 residues. V was shortened by 7 bases and J by 4 bases, with 16 bases between the two germline ends. Germline CDR1 MDHEN, CDR2 SYDVKM. The CDR3 DNA follows: TGTGCCAGCACCGTCGGGCGGCTACTCACCGGGGAGCTGTTTTTT. This encodes CASTVGRLLTGELFF.

This chain links TRBV5-6 with TRBJ1-1; D call uncertain. Germline CDR1 reads SGHDT; CDR2 reads YYEEEE. The CDR3 sequence is 12 residues long. The V gene lost 1 base and the J gene lost 8 bases, with 9 bases spanning the gap. CDR3 residues: CASSLQAREAFF. The CDR3 nucleotides read TGTGCCAGCAGCTTGCAGGCACGGGAAGCTTTCTTT.

This sequence joins TRBV6-5 and TRBJ2-4; D remains ambiguous. The CDR3 runs 15 residues. The V and J ends lost 2 bases and 6 bases respectively, with 14 bases between them. CDR1 and CDR2 (germline): MNHEY, SVGAGI. The CDR3 sequence: CASSYGVGRTNIQYF. CDR3 DNA: TGTGCCAGCAGTTACGGGGTCGGCAGAACAAACATTCAGTACTTC.

The J gene is TRBJ1-5, the V gene TRBV6-6; D is unresolved. The CDR3 contains 15 residues. Trimming shortened V by 2 bases and J by 4 bases, and 12 bases separated the two germline ends. Germline loops: CDR1 MNHNY, CDR2 SVGAGI (reference sequence). This chain's CDR3 is CASSYDPEFNQPQHF. CDR3 nucleotides: TGTGCCAGCAGTTACGATCCGGAGTTTAATCAGCCCCAGCATTTT.

This clone was counted a few times. The genes are TRBV5-1 and TRBJ2-5; possibly TRBD2 for D (5 bases). Trimming cost V 4 bases and J 4 bases, with 11 bases left between them. CDR3 length equals 13 residues. Germline V lookup: CDR1 SGHRS, CDR2 YFSETQ. The CDR3 here is CASSIGGLETQYF. CDR3 nucleotide sequence: TGCGCCAGCAGCATTGGAGGTCTAGAGACCCAGTACTTC.

The J gene is TRBJ1-2, the V gene TRBV6-2 or TRBV6-3; D gene unclear. V shed 5 bases and J shed 0 bases, with 13 bases lying between them. CDR1 and CDR2 (germline): MNHEY, SVGEGT. This CDR3 region has 15 residues. The CDR3 loop is CASSTRTLSNYGYTF. In DNA form, the CDR3 reads TGTGCCAGCAGTACCCGGACTCTCTCTAACTATGGCTACACCTTC.

This rearrangement joins TRBV19 to TRBJ1-6; D is ambiguous. The CDR3 runs 13 residues. Trimming pared 7 bases from V and 9 bases from J, leaving 13 bases between. The V gene's germline CDR1 is LNHDA and CDR2 SQIVND (reference sequence). The CDR3 loop reads CASNSKGFSPLHF. The CDR3 DNA follows: TGTGCCAGTAATTCGAAGGGTTTTTCACCCCTCCACTTT.

This clone was recorded only once. The chain combines TRBV5-1 with TRBJ2-2, with a weak D call TRBD1 (5 bases). Trimming shortened V by 0 bases and J by 4 bases, and 10 bases separated the two germline ends. Looked up from germline, CDR1 is SGHRS and CDR2 is YFSETQ. The CDR3 totals 15 residues. The CDR3 region is CASSLVRVATGELFF. The DNA of the CDR3 is TGCGCCAGCAGCTTGGTCAGGGTGGCCACCGGGGAGCTGTTTTTT.

The J gene is TRBJ2-7, the V gene TRBV5-6, with D possibly matching TRBD2 (6 bases). The length of the CDR3 is 14 residues. Germline CDR1 is SGHDT and CDR2 is YYEEEE. V lost 0 bases, J lost 3 bases, and 10 bases lay in between. The CDR3 coding sequence is TGTGCCAGCAGCTTGGTCGCTAGCGACTACGAGCAGTACTTC. Its translation is CASSLVASDYEQYF.